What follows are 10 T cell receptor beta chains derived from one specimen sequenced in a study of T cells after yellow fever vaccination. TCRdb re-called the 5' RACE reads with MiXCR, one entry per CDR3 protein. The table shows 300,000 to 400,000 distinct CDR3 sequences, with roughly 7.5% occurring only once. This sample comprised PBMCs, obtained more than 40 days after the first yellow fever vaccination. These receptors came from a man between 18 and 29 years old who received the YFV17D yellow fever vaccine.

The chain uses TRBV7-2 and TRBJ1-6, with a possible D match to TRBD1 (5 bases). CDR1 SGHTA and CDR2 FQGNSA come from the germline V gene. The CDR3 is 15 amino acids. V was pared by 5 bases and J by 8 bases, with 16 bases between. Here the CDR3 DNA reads TGTGCCAGCAGCCGTTTCCCCCCGGGGGATTCACCCCTCCACTTT. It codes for CASSRFPPGDSPLHF.

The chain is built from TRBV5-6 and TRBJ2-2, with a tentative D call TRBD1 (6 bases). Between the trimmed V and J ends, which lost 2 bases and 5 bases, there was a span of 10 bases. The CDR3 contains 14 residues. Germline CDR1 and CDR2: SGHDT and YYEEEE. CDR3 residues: CASSFPGATGELFF. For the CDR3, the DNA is TGTGCCAGCAGCTTTCCAGGGGCAACCGGGGAGCTGTTTTTT.

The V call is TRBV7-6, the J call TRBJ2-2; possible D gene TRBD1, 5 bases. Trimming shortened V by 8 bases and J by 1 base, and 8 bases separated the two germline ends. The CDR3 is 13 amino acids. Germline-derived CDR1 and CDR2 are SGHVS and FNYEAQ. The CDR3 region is CASGRGNTGELFF. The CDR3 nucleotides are TGTGCCAGCGGAAGGGGGAACACCGGGGAGCTGTTTTTT.

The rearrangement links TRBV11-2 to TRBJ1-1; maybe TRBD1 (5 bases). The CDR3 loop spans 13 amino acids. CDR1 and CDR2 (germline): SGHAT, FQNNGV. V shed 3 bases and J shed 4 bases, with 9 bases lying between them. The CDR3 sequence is CASSLGVTTEAFF. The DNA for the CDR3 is TGTGCCAGCAGCTTGGGGGTTACCACTGAAGCTTTCTTT. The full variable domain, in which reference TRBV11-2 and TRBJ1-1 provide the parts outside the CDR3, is EAGVAQSPRYKIIEKRQSVAFWCNPISGHATLYWYQQILGQGPKLLIQFQNNGVVDDSQLPKDRFSAERLKGVDSTLKIQPAKLEDSAVYLCASSLGVTTEAFFGQGTRLTVV.

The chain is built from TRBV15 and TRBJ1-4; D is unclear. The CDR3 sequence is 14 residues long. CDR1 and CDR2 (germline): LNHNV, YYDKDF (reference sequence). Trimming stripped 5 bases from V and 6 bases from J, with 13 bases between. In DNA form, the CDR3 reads TGTGCCACCAGCCCTCGATACCCAGATGAAAAACTGTTTTTT. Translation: CATSPRYPDEKLFF.

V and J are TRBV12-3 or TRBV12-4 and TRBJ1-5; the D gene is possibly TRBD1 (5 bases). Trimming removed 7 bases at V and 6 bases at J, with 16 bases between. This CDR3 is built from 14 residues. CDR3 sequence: CASTYGGMGQPQHF. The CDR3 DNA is TGTGCCAGCACGTACGGGGGAATGGGTCAGCCCCAGCATTTT.

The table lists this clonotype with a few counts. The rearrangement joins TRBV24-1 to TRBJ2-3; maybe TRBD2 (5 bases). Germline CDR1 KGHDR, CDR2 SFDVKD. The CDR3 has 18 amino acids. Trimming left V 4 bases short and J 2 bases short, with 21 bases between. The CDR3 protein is CATSDLPGRLTHTDTQYF. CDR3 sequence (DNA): TGTGCCACCAGTGACCTCCCGGGGAGACTTACCCACACAGATACGCAGTATTTT.

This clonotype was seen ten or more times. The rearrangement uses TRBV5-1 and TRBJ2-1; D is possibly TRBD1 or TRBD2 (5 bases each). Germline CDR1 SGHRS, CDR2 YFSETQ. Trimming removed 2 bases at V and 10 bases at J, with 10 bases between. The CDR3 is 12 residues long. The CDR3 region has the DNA TGCGCCAGCAGCTTTCAGGGCGGGGAGCAGTTCTTC. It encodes CASSFQGGEQFF. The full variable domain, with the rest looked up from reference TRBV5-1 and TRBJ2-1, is KAGVTQTPRYLIKTRGQQVTLSCSPISGHRSVSWYQQTPGQGLQFLFEYFSETQRNKGNFPGRFSGRQFSNSRSEMNVSTLELGDSALYLCASSFQGGEQFFGPGTRLTVL.

The CDR3 loop reads CSVGWGETQYF. In nucleotides, the CDR3 is TGCAGCGTTGGGTGGGGAGAGACCCAGTACTTC. The chain has TRBV29-1 and TRBJ2-5, with no clear D. In germline, CDR1 is SQVTM, CDR2 ANQGSEA. The CDR3 sequence is 11 residues long. V gave up 4 bases and J gave up 4 bases, with 7 bases separating them.

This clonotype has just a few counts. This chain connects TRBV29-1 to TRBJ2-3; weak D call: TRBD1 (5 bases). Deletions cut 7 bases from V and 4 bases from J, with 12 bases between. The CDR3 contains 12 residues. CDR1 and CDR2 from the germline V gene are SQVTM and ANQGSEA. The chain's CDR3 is CSACPQADTQYF. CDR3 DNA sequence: TGCAGCGCCTGCCCACAGGCAGATACGCAGTATTTT.